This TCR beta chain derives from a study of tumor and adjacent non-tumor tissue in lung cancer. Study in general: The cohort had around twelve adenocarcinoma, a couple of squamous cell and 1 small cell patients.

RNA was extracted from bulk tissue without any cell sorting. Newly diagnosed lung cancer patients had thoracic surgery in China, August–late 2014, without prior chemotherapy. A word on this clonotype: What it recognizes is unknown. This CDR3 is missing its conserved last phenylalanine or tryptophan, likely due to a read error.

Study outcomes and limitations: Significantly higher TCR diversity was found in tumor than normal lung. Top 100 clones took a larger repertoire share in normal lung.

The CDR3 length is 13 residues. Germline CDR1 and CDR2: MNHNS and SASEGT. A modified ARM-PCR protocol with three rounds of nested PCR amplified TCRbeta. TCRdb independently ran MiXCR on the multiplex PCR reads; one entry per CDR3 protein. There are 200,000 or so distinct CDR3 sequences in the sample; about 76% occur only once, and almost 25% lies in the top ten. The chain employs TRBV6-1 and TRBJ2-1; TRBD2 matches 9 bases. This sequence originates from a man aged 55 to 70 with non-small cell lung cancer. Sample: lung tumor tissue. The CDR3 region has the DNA TGTGTCAGCATTATAGGGGCGGGAGGGGGGCAGTTCTAC. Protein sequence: CVSIIGAGGGQFY.